The rows below give T cell receptor beta chains drawn from one sample of a study of vaccination and CD4 T cells after COVID-19. Their antigens remain unidentified. MiXCR was run by TCRdb on the PCR reads, yielding one entry per CDR3 protein. The table lists around 7,000 distinct CDR3 sequences, 50% to 65% of them singletons, with around 45% in the top ten. Source material: CD4+ T cells from blood, cultured in vitro. The receptor source for this set is a human donor in good health. CDR3s include the opening cysteine and the closing phenylalanine or tryptophan. D genes are given only for firm matches. Size tells how often a clone was seen (once, few, many) or the class of an expanded clone, and some rows leave it out.

CDR3 DNA	CDR3 protein	J gene	clone size	D gene	V gene
TGTGCCAGCAGTTTTGCGGACTCGCTCCAAGGGACCCAGTACTTC	CASSFADSLQGTQYF	TRBJ2-5	.	.	TRBV12-3/TRBV12-4
TGCAGTGCTAGTTCCCAGGGAGACTATGGCTACACCTTC	CSASSQGDYGYTF	TRBJ1-2	.	.	TRBV20-1
TGCGCCAGCAGCCACGAACTGGGACAGGGGGCGTCATACGAGCAGTACTTC	CASSHELGQGASYEQYF	TRBJ2-7	.	TRBD1	TRBV10-2
TGTGCCAGCAGTGAAGTGGCAGGGAGTAATTCACCCCTCCACTTT	CASSEVAGSNSPLHF	TRBJ1-6	.	.	TRBV6-1
TGTGCCAGCAGCTTAACTAGCCATCCAGGGGATGAGCAGTTCTTC	CASSLTSHPGDEQFF	TRBJ2-1	.	.	TRBV7-2
TGTGCCAGCAGTTTATCTGGGGGGAACACTGAAGCTTTCTTT	CASSLSGGNTEAFF	TRBJ1-1	.	.	TRBV28
TGTGCCAGCAGTCCACCTAGCGGGAGGGCCGCCGGGGAGCTGTTTTTT	CASSPPSGRAAGELFF	TRBJ2-2	.	TRBD2	TRBV2
TGTGCCAGCGGCCTGAGACAGCATATCACTGAAGCTTTCTTT	CASGLRQHITEAFF	TRBJ1-1	.	.	TRBV27
TGTGCCTCAGCGTCCGGACAGGCTGTTGGCTACACCTTC	CASASGQAVGYTF	TRBJ1-2	.	TRBD1	TRBV6-1
TGTGCCAGCAGTCCCGGGACTAGAGACAATGAGCAGTTCTTC	CASSPGTRDNEQFF	TRBJ2-1	.	TRBD2	TRBV5-8
TGTGCCAGTAGCAGACAGGGGGCTCGAGAAAAACTGTTTTTT	CASSRQGAREKLFF	TRBJ1-4	.	TRBD1	TRBV19
TGTGCCAGCAGCGTATTCGGGTCTAACACAGATACGCAGTATTTT	CASSVFGSNTDTQYF	TRBJ2-3	.	.	TRBV9
TGCGCCAGCAGCAGCCTCGGGGGAACTAGCTCCTACGAGCAGTACTTC	CASSSLGGTSSYEQYF	TRBJ2-7	.	.	TRBV5-1
TGTGCCAGCAGCTTATTTGACACAAGCACAGATACGCAGTATTTT	CASSLFDTSTDTQYF	TRBJ2-3	.	.	TRBV7-9
TGTGCCTGGACGGGGGGGGCGGCTGAGCAGTTCTTC	CAWTGGAAEQFF	TRBJ2-1	.	TRBD2	TRBV30
TGTGCCAGCAGTGAACGGGGGGGCAATCAGCCCCAGCATTTT	CASSERGGNQPQHF	TRBJ1-5	.	.	TRBV2
TGTGCCAGCAAGAGGTGGACAGGGGAACTTTTGGATAACTATGGCTACACCTTC	CASKRWTGELLDNYGYTF	TRBJ1-2	few	TRBD1	TRBV7-9
TGTGCCATCAGTGCGTACAAAGGGGTCGGGAACCAAGAGACCCAGTACTTC	CAISAYKGVGNQETQYF	TRBJ2-5	.	.	TRBV10-3
TGTGCCAGCAGCTTCCTAGCGGAGCAGTACTTC	CASSFLAEQYF	TRBJ2-7	few	.	TRBV7-9
TGTGCCAGCAGTCCGACGGGGAGCACAGATACGCAGTATTTT	CASSPTGSTDTQYF	TRBJ2-3	few	.	TRBV6-1
TGTGCCAGCAGTGAAGCGGGACAGGTCCAAGAGACCCAGTACTTC	CASSEAGQVQETQYF	TRBJ2-5	few	TRBD1	TRBV2
TGCACCAGCAGCCAAACGGGACTACCATACACCGGGGAGCTGTTTTTT	CTSSQTGLPYTGELFF	TRBJ2-2	.	.	TRBV1
TGTGCCACCACGCCTAGCGGGGCGTCCCTCTACAATGAGCAGTTCTTC	CATTPSGASLYNEQFF	TRBJ2-1	.	TRBD2	TRBV19
TGTGCCACCAGCTTGGGGTCCCAAGAGACCCAGTACTTC	CATSLGSQETQYF	TRBJ2-5	few	.	TRBV24-1
TGTGCCAGTAGTAGTGGACAAGGAATCTTCCAAGAGACCCAGTACTTC	CASSSGQGIFQETQYF	TRBJ2-5	.	.	TRBV19
TGCAGTGCTAGGTCCCAGCTTAGCAATCAGCCCCAGCATTTT	CSARSQLSNQPQHF	TRBJ1-5	few	.	TRBV20-1
TGTGCCAGCAGAGCTTCGCTGGGGGGGAGAAACGAGCAGTACTTC	CASRASLGGRNEQYF	TRBJ2-7	.	TRBD2	TRBV6-1
TGCAGTGCTAGTGGGACGTTCTCCTACGAGCAGTACTTC	CSASGTFSYEQYF	TRBJ2-7	few	.	TRBV20-1
TGTGCCAGCAGCCCCAGCCAAGAGACCCAGTACTTC	CASSPSQETQYF	TRBJ2-5	few	.	TRBV5-4
TGTGCCAGCAGGAGGACGGTGAACTATGGCTACACCTTC	CASRRTVNYGYTF	TRBJ1-2	.	.	TRBV6-1
TGTGCCAGTAGTAACAGGGGGCAAGACGAGCAGTACTTC	CASSNRGQDEQYF	TRBJ2-7	.	TRBD1	TRBV19
TGCAGTGCTGCAGGACAGGGAAGCTCAGATACGCAGTATTTT	CSAAGQGSSDTQYF	TRBJ2-3	.	TRBD1	TRBV20-1
TGTGCCAGCTCACCAGTGGGAGGGCTCCAAGAGACCCAGTACTTC	CASSPVGGLQETQYF	TRBJ2-5	.	TRBD2	TRBV18
TGTGCCATCAGTGAAGTAAAGGGGGGGAATAATTCACCCCTCCACTTT	CAISEVKGGNNSPLHF	TRBJ1-6	few	.	TRBV10-3
TGTGCCATTCGGGACAGGGACGCCTATGGCTACACCTTC	CAIRDRDAYGYTF	TRBJ1-2	few	TRBD1	TRBV7-2
TGTGCCAGCAGCTTGTCTAGCGGGAGTCTCACCGGGGAGCTGTTTTTT	CASSLSSGSLTGELFF	TRBJ2-2	few	TRBD2	TRBV7-9
TGTGCCACCCCCGCCCAAGGCAGGCACGGTACGGCCTATGGCTACACCTTC	CATPAQGRHGTAYGYTF	TRBJ1-2	few	.	TRBV15
TGTGCCAGCAGCGCGGGGGCGGCTGGGGCCAACGTCCTGACTTTC	CASSAGAAGANVLTF	TRBJ2-6	.	.	TRBV7-7
TGTGCCAGCACCACTGGGGCTGGAGTTCAGCCCCAGCATTTT	CASTTGAGVQPQHF	TRBJ1-5	.	.	TRBV6-1
TGTGCCAGCCTGGGCCGATTTGGACAGGGGCTCTACGAGCAGTACTTC	CASLGRFGQGLYEQYF	TRBJ2-7	large	TRBD1	TRBV6-1
TGTGCCAGCAGTTTTGTACCTTCCAGACAGGGTCGAGGCTACACCTTC	CASSFVPSRQGRGYTF	TRBJ1-2	.	TRBD1	TRBV27
TGCGCCAGCAGCCAAGATTCGTCGACAGGGTTCGGCACAGATACGCAGTATTTT	CASSQDSSTGFGTDTQYF	TRBJ2-3	.	TRBD1	TRBV4-1
TGCAGTGCCAGTCCGAGGGGGGATCAGTACTTC	CSASPRGDQYF	TRBJ2-7	few	.	TRBV20-1
TGTGCCAGCAGCTTAAGATTGGCAGGGCAGTTAGGAAACACCATATATTTT	CASSLRLAGQLGNTIYF	TRBJ1-3	.	.	TRBV7-2
TGTGCCAGCGGTGGGGGCAGGGGTTACGAGCAGTACTTC	CASGGGRGYEQYF	TRBJ2-7	.	.	TRBV7-9
TGTGCCAGCAGCTTAAGTGGTTCACCCCTCCACTTT	CASSLSGSPLHF	TRBJ1-6	few	.	TRBV7-2